This TCR beta chain was identified during a study of blood T cell repertoires in COVID-19. The wider study: In each case, the material was cDNA or gDNA derived from T cells, B-cell-depleted T cells, or PBMCs.

This clone was seen only a few times. Repertoires were generated with immunoSEQ multiplex PCR, while TCRdb's copy carries only in-frame clones and drops some. The profile shows approximately 220,000 clones, approximately 80% of them singletons. The V and J ends lost 1 base and 2 bases respectively, with 3 bases between them. CDR1 and CDR2 from the germline V gene are MGHRA and YSYEKL. This CDR3 has 13 amino acids. The V gene is TRBV4-1, the J gene TRBJ1-5; D unclear. The sequenced material came from peripheral blood. This sequence was found in a woman aged 60-75 years who had recovered from COVID-19. In DNA form, the CDR3 reads TGCGCCAGCAGCCAAGTCGGCAATCAGCCCCAGCATTTT. Residues: CASSQVGNQPQHF.